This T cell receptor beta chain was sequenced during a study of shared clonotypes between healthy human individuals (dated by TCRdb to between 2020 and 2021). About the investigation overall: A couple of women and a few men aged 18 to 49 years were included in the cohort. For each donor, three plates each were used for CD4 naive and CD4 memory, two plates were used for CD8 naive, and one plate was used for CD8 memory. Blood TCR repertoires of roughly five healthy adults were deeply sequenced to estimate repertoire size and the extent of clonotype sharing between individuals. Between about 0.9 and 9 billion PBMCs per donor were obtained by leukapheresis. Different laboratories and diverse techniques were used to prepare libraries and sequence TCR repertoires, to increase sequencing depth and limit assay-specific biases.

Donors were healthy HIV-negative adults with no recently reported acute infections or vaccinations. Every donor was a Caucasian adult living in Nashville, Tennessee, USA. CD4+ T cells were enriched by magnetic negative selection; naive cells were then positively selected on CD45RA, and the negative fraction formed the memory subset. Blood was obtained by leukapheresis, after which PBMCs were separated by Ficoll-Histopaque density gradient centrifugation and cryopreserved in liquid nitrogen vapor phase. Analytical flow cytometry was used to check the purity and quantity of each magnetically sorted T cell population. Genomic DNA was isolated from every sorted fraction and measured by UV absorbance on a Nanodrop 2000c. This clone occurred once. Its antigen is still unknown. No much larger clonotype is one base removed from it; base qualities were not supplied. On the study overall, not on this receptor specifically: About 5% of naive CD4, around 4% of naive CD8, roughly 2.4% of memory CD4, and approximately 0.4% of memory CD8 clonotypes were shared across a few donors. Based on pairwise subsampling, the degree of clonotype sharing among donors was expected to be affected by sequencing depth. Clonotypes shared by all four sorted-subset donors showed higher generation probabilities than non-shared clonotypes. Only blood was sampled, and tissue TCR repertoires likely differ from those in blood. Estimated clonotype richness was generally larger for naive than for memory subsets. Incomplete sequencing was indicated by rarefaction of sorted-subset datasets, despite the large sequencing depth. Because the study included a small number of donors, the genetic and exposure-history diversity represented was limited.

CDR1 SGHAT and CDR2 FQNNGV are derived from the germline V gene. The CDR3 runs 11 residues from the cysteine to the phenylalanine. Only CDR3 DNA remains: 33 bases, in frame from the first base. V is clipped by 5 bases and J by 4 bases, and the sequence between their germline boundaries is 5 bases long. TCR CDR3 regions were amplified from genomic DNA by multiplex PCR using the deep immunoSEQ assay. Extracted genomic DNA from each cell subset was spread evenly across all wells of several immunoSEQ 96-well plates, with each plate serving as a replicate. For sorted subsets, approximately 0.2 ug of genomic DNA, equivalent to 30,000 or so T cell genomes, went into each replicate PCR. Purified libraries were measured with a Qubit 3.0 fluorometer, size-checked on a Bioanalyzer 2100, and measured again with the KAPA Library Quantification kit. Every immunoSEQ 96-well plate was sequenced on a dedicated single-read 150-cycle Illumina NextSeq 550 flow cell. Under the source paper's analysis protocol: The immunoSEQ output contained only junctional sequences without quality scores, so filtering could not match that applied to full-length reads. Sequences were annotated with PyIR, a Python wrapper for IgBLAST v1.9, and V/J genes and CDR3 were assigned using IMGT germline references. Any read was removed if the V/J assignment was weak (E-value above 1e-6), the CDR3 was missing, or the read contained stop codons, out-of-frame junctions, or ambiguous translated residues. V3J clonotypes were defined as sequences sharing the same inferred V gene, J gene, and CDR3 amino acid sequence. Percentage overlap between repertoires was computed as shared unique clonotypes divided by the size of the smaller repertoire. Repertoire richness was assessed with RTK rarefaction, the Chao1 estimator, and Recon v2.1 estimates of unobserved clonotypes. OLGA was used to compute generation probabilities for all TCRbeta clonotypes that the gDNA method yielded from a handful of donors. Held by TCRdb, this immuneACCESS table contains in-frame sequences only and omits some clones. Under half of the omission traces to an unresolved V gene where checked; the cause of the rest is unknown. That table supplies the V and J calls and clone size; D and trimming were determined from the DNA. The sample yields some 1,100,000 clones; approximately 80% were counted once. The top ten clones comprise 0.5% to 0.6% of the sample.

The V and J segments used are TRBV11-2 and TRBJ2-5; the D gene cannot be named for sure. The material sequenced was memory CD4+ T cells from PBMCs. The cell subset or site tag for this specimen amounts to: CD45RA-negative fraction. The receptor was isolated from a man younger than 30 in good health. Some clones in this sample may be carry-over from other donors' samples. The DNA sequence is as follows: TGTGCCAGCAGCGGTGGAGAGACCCAGTACTTC. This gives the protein CASSGGETQYF. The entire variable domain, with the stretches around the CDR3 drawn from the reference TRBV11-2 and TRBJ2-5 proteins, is EAGVAQSPRYKIIEKRQSVAFWCNPISGHATLYWYQQILGQGPKLLIQFQNNGVVDDSQLPKDRFSAERLKGVDSTLKIQPAKLEDSAVYLCASSGGETQYFGPGTRLLVL.